These 20 T cell receptor beta chains were sequenced from one sample in a study of shared T cell receptors in the human thymus. The repertoire was sequenced with immunoSEQ multiplex PCR; TCRdb's copy has only in-frame clones and lacks some. The data contain 600,000 or so clones, around 87% of them singletons. The data also belong to a second study, concerning human thymus T cells.

Sequenced material: thymocytes. All receptors come from a boy under two years old with a congenital heart defect.

This chain links TRBV23-1 with TRBJ2-3; D call uncertain. TRBV23-1 carries the ORF label, with uncertain function. The CDR3 runs 18 residues. V was pared by 3 bases and J by 2 bases, with 21 bases between. The chain's CDR3 is CASSHSTPLGPYTDTQYF. The CDR3 DNA reads as TGCGCCAGCAGTCATTCAACACCGCTAGGCCCTTACACAGATACGCAGTATTTT.

The chain joins TRBV9 to TRBJ2-1; 9 bases map to TRBD1. The V gene end was trimmed by 0 bases and the J gene end by 5 bases; junction bases not matched to a gene: 9. The CDR3 sequence is 17 residues long. From germline, CDR1 is SGDLS and CDR2 YYNGEE. The CDR3 spells CASSVATRTGEDNEQFF. DNA for the CDR3: TGTGCCAGCAGCGTAGCTACTAGGACAGGGGAGGACAATGAGCAGTTCTTC.

The V and J genes are TRBV5-1 and TRBJ2-7; D is possibly TRBD1 (7 bases). V lost 1 base to trimming and J lost 0 bases, with 26 bases between them. The V gene's germline CDR1 is SGHRS and CDR2 YFSETQ. The CDR3 runs to 20 residues. Here the CDR3 reads CASSLIAGTDGSYSSYEQYF. The CDR3 DNA reads as TGCGCCAGCAGCTTGATCGCCGGGACAGACGGGAGTTATAGCTCCTACGAGCAGTACTTC.

J is TRBJ2-3 and V is TRBV9, with 11 bases lining up with TRBD2. The germline V gene encodes CDR1 SGDLS and CDR2 YYNGEE. This CDR3 spans 16 amino acids. Unmatched junction bases numbered 7, after V lost 3 bases and J lost 4 bases. The CDR3 DNA reads TGTGCCAGCAGCGGATTAGCGGGGGGGCCTTCAGATACGCAGTATTTT. Its translation is CASSGLAGGPSDTQYF.

This rearrangement joins TRBV30 to TRBJ2-1; 14 bases align to TRBD2. CDR1 is GTSNPN, CDR2 SVGIG, per germline (reference sequence). V was clipped by 5 bases and J by 3 bases; unmatched bases: 12. The CDR3 is 18 amino acids. The CDR3 sequence: CAWAFSGTSGSVYNEQFF. The CDR3 nucleotides read TGTGCCTGGGCGTTTTCCGGGACTAGCGGGAGTGTCTACAATGAGCAGTTCTTC.

V and J are TRBV7-8 and TRBJ1-2; weak D call: TRBD1 (5 bases). CDR1 SGHVS and CDR2 FQNEAQ come from the germline V gene. CDR3 size: 16 residues. Trimming removed 4 bases from V and 3 bases from J, with 18 bases in between. The CDR3 coding sequence is TGTGCCAGCAGCTCAGAGCCAAGGGGTGGATACTATGGCTACACCTTC. It is translated as CASSSEPRGGYYGYTF.

This sequence joins TRBV6-6 and TRBJ1-4, with D maybe TRBD1 (6 bases). Germline V CDR1 and CDR2: MNHNY, SVGAGI (reference sequence). The CDR3 has 15 residues. Trimming cost V 2 bases and J 5 bases, with 12 bases left between them. The CDR3 coding sequence is TGTGCCAGCAGTTACCCGACCACAGGGAATGAAAAACTGTTTTTT. Its translation: CASSYPTTGNEKLFF.

The chain links TRBV10-3 to TRBJ1-2; D remains ambiguous. The V end was cut by 4 bases, the J end by 3 bases, with 9 bases between. The germline V gene has CDR1 ENHRY and CDR2 SYGVKD. The length of the CDR3 is 13 residues. CDR3: CAISADGDYGYTF. CDR3 nucleotide sequence: TGTGCCATCAGTGCTGACGGGGACTATGGCTACACCTTC.

J is TRBJ2-7 and V is TRBV7-2, with a tentative D call TRBD2 (6 bases). Trimming cost V 5 bases and J 0 bases, with 14 bases left between them. This CDR3 spans 15 amino acids. Looked up from germline, CDR1 is SGHTA and CDR2 is FQGNSA. As DNA, the CDR3 is TGTGCCAGCAGCAAAAGGGACTCAAGCTCCTACGAGCAGTACTTC. It translates to CASSKRDSSSYEQYF.

The genes are TRBV4-1 and TRBJ1-5; 12 nucleotides line up with TRBD1. The V gene end was trimmed by 4 bases and the J gene end by 7 bases; junction bases not matched to a gene: 23. Looked up from germline, CDR1 is MGHRA and CDR2 is YSYEKL. This CDR3 comprises 21 residues. DNA for the CDR3: TGCGCCAGCAGCCCAGAATCCAACAAGATAGGGGGACAGGGGGCAAGCCAGCCCCAGCATTTT. It yields the protein CASSPESNKIGGQGASQPQHF.

The gene calls are TRBV28 and TRBJ1-5, with D unclear. The germline V and J ends were trimmed by 10 bases and 3 bases, with 13 bases remaining between them. The CDR3 runs 13 residues. Germline V gives CDR1 MDHEN, CDR2 SYDVKM. The CDR3 reads CATRFGFNQPQHF. The CDR3 DNA follows: TGTGCCACTCGATTCGGTTTCAATCAGCCCCAGCATTTT.

This chain connects TRBV21-1 to TRBJ2-4; the listed D gene, TRBD2, was not tested against the DNA. TRBV21-1 is reported as a pseudogene. This CDR3 comprises 19 residues. CDR3 bases: TGTGCCAGCAGCTTTCGCGGGACCCGGGGCTTCTTAGCCAAAAACATTCAGTACTTC. Encoded protein: CASSFRGTRGFLAKNIQYF.

The V call is TRBV7-8, the J call TRBJ2-1; 10 bases are a match to TRBD2. V lost 3 bases to trimming and J lost 10 bases; unmatched junction nucleotides: 15. The V gene's germline CDR1 is SGHVS and CDR2 FQNEAQ. This CDR3 has 17 amino acids. CDR3 bases: TGTGCCAGCAGCTTTATGGTCCCAGCGGGGGGGGGAGGCGAGCAGTTCTTC. This translates into CASSFMVPAGGGGEQFF.

V gene TRBV2 combines with J gene TRBJ2-1; 8 bases match TRBD2. CDR1 and CDR2 (germline): SNHLY, FYNNEI. V lost 8 bases to trimming and J lost 7 bases; unmatched junction nucleotides: 10. The CDR3 totals 14 residues. The CDR3 spells CASVGTSGGNEQFF. In DNA, the CDR3 is TGTGCCAGCGTGGGAACTAGCGGAGGGAATGAGCAGTTCTTC.

The chain is built from TRBV7-8 and TRBJ2-1; D possibly corresponds to TRBD1 (7 bases). V was clipped by 5 bases and J by 7 bases, with 24 bases between them. This CDR3 is built from 17 residues. The germline V gene encodes CDR1 SGHVS and CDR2 FQNEAQ. The CDR3 spells CASSRPRTGEVWNEQFF. CDR3 sequence (DNA): TGTGCCAGCAGCCGGCCCCGTACAGGGGAGGTCTGGAATGAGCAGTTCTTC.

The CDR3 reads CSVSDSYYGYTF. CDR3 bases: TGCAGCGTCTCCGACAGCTACTATGGCTACACCTTC. The V gene is TRBV29-1, the J gene TRBJ1-2; D possibly corresponds to TRBD1 (5 bases). Germline CDR1 and CDR2: SQVTM and ANQGSEA. This CDR3 has 12 amino acids. V was pared by 6 bases and J by 3 bases, with 11 bases between.

The chain couples TRBV9 to TRBJ1-1, with D perhaps TRBD1 (6 bases). V lost 3 bases to trimming and J lost 2 bases, with 14 bases between them. The CDR3 runs 15 residues. Germline CDR1 SGDLS, CDR2 YYNGEE. The CDR3 DNA reads as TGTGCCAGCAGCGATTTCAGGGGCCTCAACACTGAAGCTTTCTTT. As protein: CASSDFRGLNTEAFF.

Comment on this clone: The same CDR3 arises from other DNA sequences in this sample as well. The chain has TRBV14 and TRBJ1-2; possibly TRBD1 for D (6 bases). This CDR3 contains 14 residues. V was cut by 0 bases and J by 2 bases, with 7 bases left in between. Germline lookup yields CDR1 SGHDN and CDR2 FVKESK. CDR3 coding DNA: TGTGCCAGCAGCCAAGAACAGGGAAACTATGGCTACACCTTC. This gives the protein CASSQEQGNYGYTF.

The V and J genes are TRBV5-4 and TRBJ1-2, with TRBD1 matching 10 bases. This CDR3 has 14 amino acids. CDR1 is SGHNT and CDR2 is YYREEE in the germline V gene (reference sequence). V shed 4 bases and J 6 bases; nucleotides not matched to a gene: 6. CDR3 amino acids: CASSKGQGLDGYTF. In DNA, the CDR3 is TGTGCCAGCAGCAAGGGACAGGGGTTAGATGGCTACACCTTC. The whole variable domain, remainder taken from reference TRBV5-4 and TRBJ1-2, is ETGVTQSPTHLIKTRGQQVTLRCSSQSGHNTVSWYQQALGQGPQFIFQYYREEENGRGNFPPRFSGLQFPNYSSELNVNALELDDSALYLCASSKGQGLDGYTFGSGTRLTVV.

V and J are TRBV11-2 and TRBJ2-1; TRBD2 is a possible D gene (5 bases). Germline V lookup: CDR1 SGHAT, CDR2 FQNNGV. V was shortened by 5 bases and J by 4 bases, with 9 bases between the two germline ends. The CDR3 is 13 amino acids. DNA of the CDR3: TGTGCCAGCAGCCCCGGGATTTACAATGAGCAGTTCTTC. This translates into CASSPGIYNEQFF.